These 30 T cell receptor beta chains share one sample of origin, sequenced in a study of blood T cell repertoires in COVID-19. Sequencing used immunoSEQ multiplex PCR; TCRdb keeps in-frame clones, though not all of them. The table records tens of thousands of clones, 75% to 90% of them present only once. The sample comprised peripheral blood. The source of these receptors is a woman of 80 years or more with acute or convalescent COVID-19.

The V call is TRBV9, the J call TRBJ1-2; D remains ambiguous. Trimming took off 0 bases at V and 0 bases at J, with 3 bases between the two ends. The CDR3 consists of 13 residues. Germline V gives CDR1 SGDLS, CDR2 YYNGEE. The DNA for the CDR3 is TGTGCCAGCAGCGTAGACACTAACTATGGCTACACCTTC. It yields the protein CASSVDTNYGYTF.

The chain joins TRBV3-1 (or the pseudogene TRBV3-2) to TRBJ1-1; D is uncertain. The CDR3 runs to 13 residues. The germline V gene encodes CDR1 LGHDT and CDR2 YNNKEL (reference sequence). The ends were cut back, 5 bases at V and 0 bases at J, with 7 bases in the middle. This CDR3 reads CASSYLLNTEAFF. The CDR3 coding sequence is TGTGCCAGCAGCTATCTATTGAACACTGAAGCTTTCTTT.

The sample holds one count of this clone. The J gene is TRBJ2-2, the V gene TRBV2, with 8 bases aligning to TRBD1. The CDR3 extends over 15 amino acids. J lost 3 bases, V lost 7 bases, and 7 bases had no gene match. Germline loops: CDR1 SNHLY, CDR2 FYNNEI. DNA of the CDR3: TGTGCCAGCACCCCAGACAGGGGTTACACCGGGGAGCTGTTTTTT. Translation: CASTPDRGYTGELFF.

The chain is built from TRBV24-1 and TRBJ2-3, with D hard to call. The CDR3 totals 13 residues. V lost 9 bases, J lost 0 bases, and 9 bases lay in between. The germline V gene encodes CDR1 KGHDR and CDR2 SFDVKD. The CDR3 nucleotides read TGTGCCACCGGAGCAGAGAGCACAGATACGCAGTATTTT. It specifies CATGAESTDTQYF.

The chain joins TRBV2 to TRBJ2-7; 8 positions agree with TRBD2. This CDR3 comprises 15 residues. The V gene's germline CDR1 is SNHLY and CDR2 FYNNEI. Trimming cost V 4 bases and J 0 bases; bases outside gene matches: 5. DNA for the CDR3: TGTGCCAGCAGTGTCAGCGGGGGAAACTCCTACGAGCAGTACTTC. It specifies CASSVSGGNSYEQYF.

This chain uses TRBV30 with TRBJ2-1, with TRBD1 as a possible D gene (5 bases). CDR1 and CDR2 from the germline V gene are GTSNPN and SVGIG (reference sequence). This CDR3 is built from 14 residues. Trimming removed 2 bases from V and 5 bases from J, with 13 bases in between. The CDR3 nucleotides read TGTGCCTGGAGTTTGTGGACACCCAACAATGAGCAGTTCTTC. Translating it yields CAWSLWTPNNEQFF.

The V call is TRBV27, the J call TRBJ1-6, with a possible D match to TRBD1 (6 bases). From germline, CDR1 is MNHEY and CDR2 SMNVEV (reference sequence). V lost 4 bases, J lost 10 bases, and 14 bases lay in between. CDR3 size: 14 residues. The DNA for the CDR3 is TGTGCCAGCAGTTCCCGACAGGAATCGTCACCCCTCCACTTT. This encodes CASSSRQESSPLHF.

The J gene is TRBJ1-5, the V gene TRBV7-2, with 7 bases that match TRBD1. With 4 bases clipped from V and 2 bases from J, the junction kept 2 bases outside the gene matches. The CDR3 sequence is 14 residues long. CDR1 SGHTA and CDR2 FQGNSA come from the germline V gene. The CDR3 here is CASSYRGGNQPQHF. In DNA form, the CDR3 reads TGTGCCAGCAGCTACAGGGGTGGCAATCAGCCCCAGCATTTT.

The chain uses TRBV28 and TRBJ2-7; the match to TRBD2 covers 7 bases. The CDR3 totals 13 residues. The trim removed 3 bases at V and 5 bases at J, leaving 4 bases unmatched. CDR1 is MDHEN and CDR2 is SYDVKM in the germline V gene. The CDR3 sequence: CASSFRGVHEQYF. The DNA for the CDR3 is TGTGCCAGCAGTTTTCGGGGGGTTCACGAGCAGTACTTC.

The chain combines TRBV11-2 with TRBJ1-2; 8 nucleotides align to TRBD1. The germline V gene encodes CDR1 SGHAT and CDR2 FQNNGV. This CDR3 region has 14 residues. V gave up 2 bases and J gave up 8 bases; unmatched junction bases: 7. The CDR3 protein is CASSLSTGVGGYTF. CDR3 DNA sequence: TGTGCCAGCAGCTTATCGACAGGGGTCGGAGGCTACACCTTC.

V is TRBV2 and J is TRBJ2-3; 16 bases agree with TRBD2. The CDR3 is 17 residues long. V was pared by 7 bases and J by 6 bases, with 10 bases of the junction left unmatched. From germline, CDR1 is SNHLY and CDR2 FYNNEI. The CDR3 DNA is TGTGCCAGCACCCTGGGGACTAGCGGGGGGGCCATCGATACGCAGTATTTT. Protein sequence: CASTLGTSGGAIDTQYF.

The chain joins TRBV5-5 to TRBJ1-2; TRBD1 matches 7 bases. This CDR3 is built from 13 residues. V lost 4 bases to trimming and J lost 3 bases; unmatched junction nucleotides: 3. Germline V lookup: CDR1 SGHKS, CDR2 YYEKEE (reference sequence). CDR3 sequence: CASSLGTDYGYTF. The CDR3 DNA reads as TGTGCCAGCAGCCTCGGGACAGACTATGGCTACACCTTC.

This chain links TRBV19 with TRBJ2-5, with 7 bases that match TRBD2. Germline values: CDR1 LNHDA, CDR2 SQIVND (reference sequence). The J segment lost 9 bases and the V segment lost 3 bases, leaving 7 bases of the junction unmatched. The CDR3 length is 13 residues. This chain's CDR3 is CASSMGEGMAQYF. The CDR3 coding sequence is TGTGCCAGTAGTATGGGGGAGGGTATGGCCCAGTACTTC.

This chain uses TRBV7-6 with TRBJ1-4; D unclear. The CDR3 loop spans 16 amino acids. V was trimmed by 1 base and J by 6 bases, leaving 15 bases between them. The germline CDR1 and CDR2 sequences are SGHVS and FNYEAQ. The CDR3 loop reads CASSLVSQLSYEKLFF. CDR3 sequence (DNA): TGTGCCAGCAGCTTAGTTTCACAGCTTTCTTATGAAAAACTGTTTTTT.

DNA for the CDR3: TGTGCCAGCAGTAGATATGGGGGCCAGACTAGCGGGGGGCAGAAAGATACGCAGTATTTT. Protein product: CASSRYGGQTSGGQKDTQYF. The chain employs TRBV2 and TRBJ2-3; 13 positions agree with TRBD2. The ends lost 5 bases at V and 5 bases at J; junction bases unmatched: 19. The CDR3 is 20 amino acids. CDR1 and CDR2 from the germline V gene are SNHLY and FYNNEI.

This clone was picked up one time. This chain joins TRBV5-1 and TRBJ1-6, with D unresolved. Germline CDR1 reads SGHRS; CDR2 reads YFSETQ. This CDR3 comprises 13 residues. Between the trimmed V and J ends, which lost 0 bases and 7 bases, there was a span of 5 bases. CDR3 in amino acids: CASSLVGNSPLHF. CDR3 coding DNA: TGCGCCAGCAGCTTGGTCGGGAATTCACCCCTCCACTTT.

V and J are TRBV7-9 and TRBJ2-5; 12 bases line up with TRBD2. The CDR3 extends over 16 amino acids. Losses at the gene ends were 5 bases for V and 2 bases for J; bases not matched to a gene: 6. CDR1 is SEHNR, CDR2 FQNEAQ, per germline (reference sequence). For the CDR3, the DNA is TGTGCCAGCAGCCTCTGGACTAGCGGGGAACAAGAGACCCAGTACTTC. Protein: CASSLWTSGEQETQYF.

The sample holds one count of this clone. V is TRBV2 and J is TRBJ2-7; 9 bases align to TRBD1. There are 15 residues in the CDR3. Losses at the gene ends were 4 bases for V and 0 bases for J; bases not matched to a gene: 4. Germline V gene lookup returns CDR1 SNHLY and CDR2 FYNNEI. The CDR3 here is CASSGGQGLSYEQYF. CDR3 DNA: TGTGCCAGCAGTGGGGGACAGGGTCTCTCCTACGAGCAGTACTTC.

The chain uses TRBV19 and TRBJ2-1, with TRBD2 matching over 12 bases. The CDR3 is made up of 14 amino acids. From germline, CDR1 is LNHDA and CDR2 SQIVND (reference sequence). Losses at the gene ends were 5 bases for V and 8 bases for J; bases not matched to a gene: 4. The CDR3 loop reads CASSPRTSGDEQFF. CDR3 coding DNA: TGTGCCAGTAGTCCCCGGACTAGCGGGGATGAGCAGTTCTTC.

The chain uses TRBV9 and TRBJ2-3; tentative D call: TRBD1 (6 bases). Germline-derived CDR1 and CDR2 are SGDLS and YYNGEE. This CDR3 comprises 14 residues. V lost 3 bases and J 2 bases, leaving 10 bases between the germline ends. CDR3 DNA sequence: TGTGCCAGCAGCGCCCGACAGGTCACAGATACGCAGTATTTT. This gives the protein CASSARQVTDTQYF.

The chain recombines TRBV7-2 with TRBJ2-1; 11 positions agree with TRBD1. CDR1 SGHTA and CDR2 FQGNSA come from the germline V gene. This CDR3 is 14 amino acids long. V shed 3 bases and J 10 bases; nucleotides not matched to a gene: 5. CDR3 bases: TGTGCCAGCAGCTTTAGGACAGGGGGCAAAGAGCAGTTCTTC. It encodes CASSFRTGGKEQFF.

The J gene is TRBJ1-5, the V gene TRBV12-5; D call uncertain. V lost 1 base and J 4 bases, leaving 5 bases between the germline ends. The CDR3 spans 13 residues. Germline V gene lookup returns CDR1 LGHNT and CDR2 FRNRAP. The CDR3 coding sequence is TGTGCTAGTGGTTTGGCCTCTAATCAGCCCCAGCATTTT. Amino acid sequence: CASGLASNQPQHF.

The CDR3 sequence: CASNSGQGGNQPQHF. The CDR3 DNA sequence: TGTGCCAGTAACTCGGGACAGGGGGGCAATCAGCCCCAGCATTTT. The chain is built from TRBV19 and TRBJ1-5; 11 bases match TRBD1. J was trimmed by 2 bases and V by 7 bases; bases with no gene match: 4. Germline lookup yields CDR1 LNHDA and CDR2 SQIVND (reference sequence). The CDR3 runs to 15 residues. Drawing the rest from reference TRBV19 and TRBJ1-5, the complete variable domain is DGGITQSPKYLFRKEGQNVTLSCEQNLNHDAMYWYRQDPGQGLRLIYYSQIVNDFQKGDIAEGYSVSREKKESFPLTVTSAQKNPTAFYLCASNSGQGGNQPQHFGDGTRLSIL.

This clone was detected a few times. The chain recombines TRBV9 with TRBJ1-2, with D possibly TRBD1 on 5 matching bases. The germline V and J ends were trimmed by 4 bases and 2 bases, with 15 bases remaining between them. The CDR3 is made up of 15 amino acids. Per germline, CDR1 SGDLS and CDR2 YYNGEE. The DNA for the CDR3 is TGTGCCAGCAGCTCCCGGTCAGGGCTGAACTATGGCTACACCTTC. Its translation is CASSSRSGLNYGYTF.

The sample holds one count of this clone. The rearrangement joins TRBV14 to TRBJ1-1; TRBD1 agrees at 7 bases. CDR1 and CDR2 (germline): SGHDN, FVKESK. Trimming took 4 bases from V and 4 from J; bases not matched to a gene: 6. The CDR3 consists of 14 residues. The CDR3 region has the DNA TGTGCCAGCAGCCGCCTCACAGGGGCCACTGAAGCTTTCTTT. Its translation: CASSRLTGATEAFF.

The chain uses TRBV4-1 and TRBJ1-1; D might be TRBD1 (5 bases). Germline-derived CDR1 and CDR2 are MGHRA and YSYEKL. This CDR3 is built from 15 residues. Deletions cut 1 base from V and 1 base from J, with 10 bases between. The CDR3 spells CASSQADTTNTEAFF. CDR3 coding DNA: TGCGCCAGCAGCCAAGCGGACACAACGAACACTGAAGCTTTCTTT.

Here the CDR3 DNA reads TGCGCCAGCAGCTTGGGGACAGGGGTAGGGTCACCCCTCCACTTT. Its translation: CASSLGTGVGSPLHF. The chain links TRBV5-1 to TRBJ1-6; 9 nucleotides match TRBD1. In germline, CDR1 is SGHRS, CDR2 YFSETQ. V lost 0 bases to trimming and J lost 10 bases; unmatched junction nucleotides: 5. This CDR3 is built from 15 residues.

DNA for the CDR3: TGTGCCACCGCCCAGGGAAGCGAGCAGTACTTC. Translation: CATAQGSEQYF. The V call is TRBV24-1, the J call TRBJ2-7; a possible D gene is TRBD1 (5 bases). Germline V gene sequence: CDR1 KGHDR, CDR2 SFDVKD. There are 11 residues in the CDR3. Trimming left V 9 bases short and J 6 bases short, with 11 bases between.

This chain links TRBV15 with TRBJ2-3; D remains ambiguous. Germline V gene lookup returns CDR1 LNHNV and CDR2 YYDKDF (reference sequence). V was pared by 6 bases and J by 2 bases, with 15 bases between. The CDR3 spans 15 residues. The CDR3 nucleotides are TGTGCCACCAGACCACCGGGTTTAGTCACAGATACGCAGTATTTT. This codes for CATRPPGLVTDTQYF.

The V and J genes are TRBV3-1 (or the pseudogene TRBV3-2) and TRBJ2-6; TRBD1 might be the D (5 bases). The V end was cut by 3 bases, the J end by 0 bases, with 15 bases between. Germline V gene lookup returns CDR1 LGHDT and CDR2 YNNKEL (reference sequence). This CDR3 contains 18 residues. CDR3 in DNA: TGTGCCAGCAGCCAGGTCCAGGGCGACTTCTCTGGGGCCAACGTCCTGACTTTC. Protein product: CASSQVQGDFSGANVLTF.